This entry lists 19 T cell receptor beta chains sequenced from one sample in a study of T cell responses to AZD1222 COVID-19 vaccine. TCRdb's table, derived via immunoSEQ multiplex PCR, lists solely in-frame clones and lacks some. The sample records over 120,000 clones, about 92% being singletons. The sequences come from peripheral blood, collected on day 0 of AZD1222 vaccination. Receptors were obtained from an adult in good health.

This clone was observed many times. The genes are TRBV6-6 and TRBJ2-1, with 8 bases identical to TRBD1. Germline V gene data show CDR1 as MNHNY and CDR2 as SVGAGI (reference sequence). CDR3 size: 15 residues. V lost 6 bases, J lost 4 bases, and 8 bases stayed unmatched. The CDR3 DNA sequence: TGTGCCAGCAGCAGAGACAGGGGAGGTTACAATGAGCAGTTCTTC. This translates into CASSRDRGGYNEQFF.

CDR3 in DNA: TGTGCCAGCAGCACCCCCGGGACAGCCTATGGCTACACCTTC. This gives the protein CASSTPGTAYGYTF. The rearrangement joins TRBV5-4 to TRBJ1-2, with 7 bases lining up with TRBD1. The CDR3 consists of 14 residues. V was clipped by 4 bases and J by 4 bases; unmatched bases: 7. Germline V gives CDR1 SGHNT, CDR2 YYREEE (reference sequence).

CDR3 in DNA: TGTGCCAGCTCTCCAAGAGGGGATGAAAAACTGTTTTTT. Translating it yields CASSPRGDEKLFF. J is TRBJ1-4 and V is TRBV18, with D possibly TRBD1 on 5 matching bases. CDR1 is KGHSH and CDR2 is LQKENI in the germline V gene. This CDR3 region has 13 residues. Trimming stripped 6 bases from V and 6 bases from J, with 11 bases between. The full variable domain, completed using reference TRBV18 and TRBJ1-4, is NAGVMQNPRHLVRRRGQEARLRCSPMKGHSHVYWYRQLPEEGLKFMVYLQKENIIDESGMPKERFSAEFPKEGPSILRIQQVVRGDSAAYFCASSPRGDEKLFFGSGTQLSVL.

V and J are TRBV18 and TRBJ2-7; D gene unclear. Germline CDR1 reads KGHSH; CDR2 reads LQKENI. V lost 2 bases and J lost 3, with 5 bases in between. The CDR3 sequence is 12 residues long. Here the CDR3 DNA reads TGTGCCAGCTCACCAACCAGCTACGAGCAGTACTTC. It codes for CASSPTSYEQYF.

The chain links TRBV24-1 to TRBJ2-1; tentatively, D is TRBD2 (5 bases). Between the trimmed V and J ends, which lost 4 bases and 7 bases, there was a span of 10 bases. Germline V CDR1 and CDR2: KGHDR, SFDVKD. CDR3 size: 13 residues. The CDR3 here is CATSDSGSNEQFF. The CDR3 DNA reads as TGTGCCACCAGTGACAGCGGATCGAATGAGCAGTTCTTC.

The chain is built from TRBV9 and TRBJ2-2; D remains ambiguous. V was cut by 3 bases and J by 5 bases, with 11 bases left in between. The CDR3 spans 14 residues. Germline values: CDR1 SGDLS, CDR2 YYNGEE. CDR3 nucleotide sequence: TGTGCCAGCAGCGGCCAGATATCTACCGGGGAGCTGTTTTTT. It is translated as CASSGQISTGELFF.

The genes are TRBV5-1 and TRBJ1-1, with D perhaps TRBD1 (6 bases). Germline lookup yields CDR1 SGHRS and CDR2 YFSETQ. The CDR3 length is 14 residues. Trimming took off 4 bases at V and 5 bases at J, with 15 bases between the two ends. CDR3 nucleotides: TGCGCCAGCAGCCGGGGGCTTCTGGGTACTGAAGCTTTCTTT. As protein: CASSRGLLGTEAFF.

This chain connects TRBV5-1 to TRBJ1-6; D may be TRBD1 (5 bases). The CDR3 has 15 residues. Trimming cost V 4 bases and J 11 bases, with 19 bases left between them. Per germline, CDR1 SGHRS and CDR2 YFSETQ. In DNA, the CDR3 is TGCGCCAGCAGCCAAGGACAAGGGTTCGGGGCACCCCTCCACTTT. Translation: CASSQGQGFGAPLHF.

This rearrangement joins TRBV24-1 to TRBJ1-2; D not certain. Trimming shortened V by 3 bases and J by 5 bases, and 12 bases separated the two germline ends. CDR1 and CDR2 (germline): KGHDR, SFDVKD. The CDR3 contains 14 residues. The CDR3 DNA is TGTGCCACCAGTGATCCCACTCGGCTTTATGGCTACACCTTC. Amino acid sequence: CATSDPTRLYGYTF.

This clone came up once. The chain recombines TRBV4-3 with TRBJ1-2; D ambiguous. The V end lost 0 bases, the J end lost 7 bases, and 15 bases lay between the germline ends. This CDR3 region has 15 residues. Germline CDR1 and CDR2: LGHNA and YSLEER. The CDR3 region has the DNA TGCGCCAGCAGCCAAGATCACTGGGCGGAGTTTGGCTACACCTTC. Protein sequence: CASSQDHWAEFGYTF.

CDR3 coding DNA: TGTGCCAGCAGCCAAGACAGGGGCGCTGAAGCTTTCTTT. This gives the protein CASSQDRGAEAFF. The chain uses TRBV6-5 and TRBJ1-1, with 8 nucleotides matching TRBD1. From germline, CDR1 is MNHEY and CDR2 SVGAGI. This CDR3 region has 13 residues. V trimming: 6 bases; J trimming: 6 bases; junction bases outside the gene matches: 6.

The rearrangement uses TRBV25-1 and TRBJ1-5; D is unresolved. Between the trimmed V and J ends, which lost 3 bases and 6 bases, there was a span of 12 bases. The germline V gene has CDR1 MGHDK and CDR2 SYGVNS. This CDR3 has 14 amino acids. Here the CDR3 DNA reads TGTGCCAGCAGTGATCCCGCCGACGGTCAGCCCCAGCATTTT. Its translation is CASSDPADGQPQHF.

This sequence joins TRBV5-6 and TRBJ2-7, with 7 positions matching TRBD1. Trimming removed 0 bases from V and 0 bases from J; junction bases left unmatched: 0. This CDR3 spans 14 amino acids. In germline, CDR1 is SGHDT, CDR2 YYEEEE. Written as DNA, the CDR3 is TGTGCCAGCAGCTTGGGGGACAGCTCCTACGAGCAGTACTTC. Encoded protein: CASSLGDSSYEQYF.

With regard to this clone: An end of the junction does not agree with germline; a read error may underlie this. The V gene is TRBV7-7, the J gene TRBJ2-1; D remains unclear. The CDR3 is 15 residues long. The germline gives CDR1 SSHAT, CDR2 FNYEAQ (reference sequence). The CDR3 loop is CASSSSKNHNNEQFF. DNA of the CDR3: TGTGCTAGCAGCTCCTCCAAGAACCACAACAATGAGCAGTTCTTC.

This sequence joins TRBV5-6 and TRBJ2-3; D uncertain. With 0 bases removed from V and 1 base from J, the gap between germline ends came to 9 bases. The germline V gene encodes CDR1 SGHDT and CDR2 YYEEEE. The CDR3 totals 15 residues. The CDR3 sequence is CASSLVQTRTDTQYF. CDR3 nucleotide sequence: TGTGCCAGCAGCTTGGTCCAGACCCGCACAGATACGCAGTATTTT.

The chain combines TRBV5-4 with TRBJ1-2; D remains unclear. The CDR3 runs to 17 residues. Between the trimmed V and J ends, which lost 2 bases and 0 bases, there was a span of 17 bases. CDR1 and CDR2 from the germline V gene are SGHNT and YYREEE (reference sequence). CDR3 loop: CASSFSKNELANYGYTF. CDR3 DNA: TGTGCCAGCAGCTTTTCGAAAAATGAGTTAGCTAACTATGGCTACACCTTC.

The chain carries TRBV12-3 or TRBV12-4 and TRBJ1-2; D is undetermined. This CDR3 comprises 13 residues. V gave up 3 bases and J gave up 3 bases, with 8 bases separating them. The CDR3 here is CASSLSDYYGYTF. CDR3 sequence (DNA): TGTGCCAGCAGTTTGTCAGACTACTATGGCTACACCTTC.

The chain joins TRBV29-1 to TRBJ1-5; D is perhaps TRBD1 (5 bases). Trimming shortened V by 5 bases and J by 5 bases, and 13 bases separated the two germline ends. The CDR3 is made up of 13 amino acids. Germline V gene lookup returns CDR1 SQVTM and CDR2 ANQGSEA. Here the CDR3 reads CSVRLGRDQPQHF. The DNA for the CDR3 is TGCAGCGTTCGCTTGGGACGAGATCAGCCCCAGCATTTT.

The chain employs TRBV9 and TRBJ2-3; 8 bases align to TRBD2. CDR3 length equals 14 residues. Per the germline V gene, CDR1 is SGDLS and CDR2 is YYNGEE. J lost 4 bases, V lost 5 bases, and 6 bases had no gene match. Here the CDR3 DNA reads TGTGCCAGCAGTTTTAGCGGGGTAGCAGATACGCAGTATTTT. Its translation is CASSFSGVADTQYF.